The clone carrying this TCR beta chain was counted a few times. As yet, its antigen is unknown. Regarding time point: persistent/refractory GD, antithyroid drugs over 5 years with positive TRAb. RNA from PBMCs was the source of the TCR library. Graves' disease diagnosis relied on American Thyroid Association guidelines. The record originates from a study of regulatory T cells in long-lasting Graves disease. About the research overall: A definition of persistent Graves' disease required over 5 years of antithyroid drugs plus positive TSH receptor antibodies.

Per germline, CDR1 LGHDT and CDR2 YNNKEL (reference sequence). The CDR3 runs 17 residues. V gave up 4 bases and J gave up 0 bases, with 15 bases separating them. Points from the study as a whole: The study found TRBV28, TRBJ1-2 and TRBJ2-5 favored in persistent disease.

Combining iRepertoire HTBI primers with Arm-PCR of CDR3 regions, the authors built TCR beta libraries. Per the study methods: The study identified more than 55 TRBV and about 13 TRBJ segments across samples. TCRdb recomputed calls from the multiplex PCR reads with MiXCR, one row per CDR3 protein. These V and J calls rely on TCRdb rather than the paper's analysis. This sample has 300,000 to 500,000 distinct CDR3 sequences, with more than 20% found just once. V gene TRBV3-1 combines with J gene TRBJ1-4; D may be TRBD1 (5 bases). The sequence derives from a female donor with Graves disease. The sequenced sample was peripheral blood mononuclear cells (PBMCs), obtained when the disease was refractory, from a patient treated with antithyroid drugs. The DNA for the CDR3 is TGTGCCAGCAGCCGATTAGAGGGGCCTGCAACTAATGAAAAACTGTTTTTT. Residues: CASSRLEGPATNEKLFF. Drawing the rest from reference TRBV3-1 and TRBJ1-4, the complete variable domain is DTAVSQTPKYLVTQMGNDKSIKCEQNLGHDTMYWYKQDSKKFLKIMFSYNNKELIINETVPNRFSPKSPDKAHLNLHINSLELGDSAVYFCASSRLEGPATNEKLFFGSGTQLSVL.